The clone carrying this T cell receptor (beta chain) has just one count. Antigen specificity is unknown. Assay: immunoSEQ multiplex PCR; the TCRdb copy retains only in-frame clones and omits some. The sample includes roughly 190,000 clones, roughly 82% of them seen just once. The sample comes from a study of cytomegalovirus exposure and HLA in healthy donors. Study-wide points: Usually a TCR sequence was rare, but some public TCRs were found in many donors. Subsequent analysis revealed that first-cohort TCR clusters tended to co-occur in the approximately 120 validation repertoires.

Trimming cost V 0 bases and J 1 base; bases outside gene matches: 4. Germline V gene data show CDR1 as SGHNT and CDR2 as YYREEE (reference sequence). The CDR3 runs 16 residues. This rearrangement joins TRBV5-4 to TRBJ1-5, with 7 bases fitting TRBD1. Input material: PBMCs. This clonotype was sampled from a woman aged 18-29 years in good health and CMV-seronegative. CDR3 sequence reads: CASSLDGTASNQPQHF. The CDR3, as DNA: TGTGCCAGCAGCTTGGACGGGACAGCGAGCAATCAGCCCCAGCATTTT. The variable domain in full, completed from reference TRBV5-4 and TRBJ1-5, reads ETGVTQSPTHLIKTRGQQVTLRCSSQSGHNTVSWYQQALGQGPQFIFQYYREEENGRGNFPPRFSGLQFPNYSSELNVNALELDDSALYLCASSLDGTASNQPQHFGDGTRLSIL.